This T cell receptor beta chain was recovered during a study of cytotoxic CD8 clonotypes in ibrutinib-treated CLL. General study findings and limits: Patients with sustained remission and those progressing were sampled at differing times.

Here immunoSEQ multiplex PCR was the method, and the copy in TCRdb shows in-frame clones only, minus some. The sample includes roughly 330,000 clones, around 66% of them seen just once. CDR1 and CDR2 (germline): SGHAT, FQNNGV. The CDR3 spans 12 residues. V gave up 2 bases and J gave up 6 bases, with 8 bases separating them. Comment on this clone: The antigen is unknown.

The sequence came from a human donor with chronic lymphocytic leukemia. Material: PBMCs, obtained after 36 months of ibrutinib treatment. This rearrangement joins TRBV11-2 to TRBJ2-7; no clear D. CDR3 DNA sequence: TGTGCCAGCAGCTTATTTCTAGGCGAGCAGTACTTC. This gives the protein CASSLFLGEQYF.